This T cell receptor (beta chain) was sequenced for a study of blood T cells in healthy people across ages. Study background: Template switching recovered approximately one barcoded beta molecule for every two T cells. Study findings and constraints: With age, beta diversity per million T cells declined roughly linearly, significantly by 30 to 40.

Each donor supplied around 10 milliliters of peripheral blood. This CDR3 has 14 amino acids. The V gene end was trimmed by 5 bases and the J gene end by 2 bases; junction bases not matched to a gene: 3. CDR1 LNHDA and CDR2 SQIVND come from the germline V gene (reference sequence). A second PCR of 7 to 11 cycles used a sample-barcoded 5' primer and a J-beta primer mix. TCRdb reprocessed the 5' RACE reads via MiXCR and lists one record per CDR3 protein. The table includes some 710,000 distinct CDR3 sequences, about 24% detected once. This clonotype was detected many times. Its specificity is unknown. The chain links TRBV19 to TRBJ1-5, with 7 bases fitting TRBD1. The sequence was collected from a man in his 70s in good health. Specimen: blood. The CDR3 is CASSGTGGNQPQHF. The DNA for the CDR3 is TGTGCCAGTAGTGGAACAGGGGGCAATCAGCCCCAGCATTTT.